These T cell receptor beta chains were read from a single sample in a study of blood T cell repertoires in COVID-19. The table came from immunoSEQ multiplex PCR; TCRdb's copy has only in-frame clones and leaves some out. The sample holds 28,000 or so clones; roughly 84% are singletons and the top ten take under 35%. The sequenced material came from peripheral blood. The receptors come from a human donor in a cohort sampled during active COVID-19. Each CDR3 is given with its conserved first and last residue. The order of the fields is V gene, J gene, clone size, D gene, CDR3 DNA, CDR3 protein. A D gene is named only where the DNA matches it firmly. For some rows the clone size is stated as once, few or many, or as a class when expanded; others skip it.

TRBV6-6	TRBJ2-1	few	-	TGTGCCAGCAGCCGAACTAGCTCAACGGCCTACAATGAGCAGTTCTTC	CASSRTSSTAYNEQFF
TRBV7-9	TRBJ2-1	few	TRBD2	TGTGCCAGCAGAGAACGGAGCGGGAGGGCAAATGAGCAGTTCTTC	CASRERSGRANEQFF
TRBV10-1	TRBJ2-7	-	TRBD2	TGCGCCAGCAGTCCGAGGACTAGCGAGCAGGCTTCCTACGAGCAGTACTTC	CASSPRTSEQASYEQYF
TRBV7-9	TRBJ2-2	once	-	TGTGCCAGCAGCCCCACCCGAGGTCTAGCGAACACCGGGGAGCTGTTTTTT	CASSPTRGLANTGELFF
TRBV4-1	TRBJ2-5	-	TRBD2	TGCGCCAGCAGCCAAGCGGGGACTAGCGGAGGTGCAGAGACCCAGTACTTC	CASSQAGTSGGAETQYF
TRBV7-8	TRBJ2-7	-	-	TGTGCCAGCACCGGACAGAGTTGGGACTACTACTACGAGCAGTACTTC	CASTGQSWDYYYEQYF
TRBV19	TRBJ1-4	-	-	TGTGCCAGTAGTATAGATCGAGTGGAAAAACTGTTTTTT	CASSIDRVEKLFF
TRBV5-8	TRBJ2-7	-	-	TGTGCCAGCAGCCCCGGGACACTATACGAGCAGTACTTC	CASSPGTLYEQYF
TRBV7-9	TRBJ2-7	-	-	TGTGCCAGCAGCACCGGGACACACTACGAGCAGTACTTC	CASSTGTHYEQYF
TRBV6-1	TRBJ1-5	few	TRBD1	TGTGCCAGCAGTGAAGAAGCGACAGGGAATCAGCCCCAGCATTTT	CASSEEATGNQPQHF
TRBV9	TRBJ1-3	-	TRBD1	TGTGCCAGCAGCCTCACAGGGGATTCTGGAAACACCATATATTTT	CASSLTGDSGNTIYF
TRBV7-2	TRBJ2-3	-	-	TGTGCCAGCAGCTTAGTTGCGGATGTTAGCACAGATACGCAGTATTTT	CASSLVADVSTDTQYF
TRBV11-3	TRBJ2-1	-	TRBD2	TGTGCCAGCAGCTTGGGACTAGCGGGAGGGAATGAGCAGTTCTTC	CASSLGLAGGNEQFF
TRBV6-5	TRBJ1-1	-	-	TGTGCCAGCAGTTCCCTCCGCACTGAAGCTTTCTTT	CASSSLRTEAFF
TRBV10-3	TRBJ2-2	-	TRBD1	TGTGCCAGCCGACAGGGGCCGACCGGGGAGCTGTTTTTT	CASRQGPTGELFF
TRBV10-3	TRBJ1-5	-	TRBD1	TGTGCCATCAGTGCAGGGGGCGACCCCAATCAGCCCCAGCATTTT	CAISAGGDPNQPQHF
TRBV5-4	TRBJ1-2	-	-	TGTGCCAGCAGCCCGAGGAGGGGAGGAAACTATGGCTACACCTTC	CASSPRRGGNYGYTF
TRBV10-3	TRBJ2-5	-	TRBD1	TGTGCCATCAGTGATCAGGACAGGGGTAAGGGAGAGACCCAGTACTTC	CAISDQDRGKGETQYF
TRBV7-9	TRBJ2-5	once	TRBD2	TGTGCCAGCAGCTTATGGACTAGCGGATTCCAAGAGACCCAGTACTTC	CASSLWTSGFQETQYF
TRBV6-6	TRBJ2-7	-	TRBD1	TGTGCCAGCAGTTATCCGGGACAGGGGACCTACGAGCAGTACTTC	CASSYPGQGTYEQYF
TRBV5-1	TRBJ2-2	-	TRBD2	TGCGCCACCACCCCCGGGGGGGCGAACACCGGGGAGCTGTTTTTT	CATTPGGANTGELFF
TRBV19	TRBJ1-4	-	-	TGTGCCACCGCCTCTGGCAGTAAAAAAAAACTGTTTTTT	CATASGSKKKLFF
TRBV3-1/TRBV3-2	TRBJ1-2	few	TRBD1	TGTGCCAGCAGCCAAGTGCCAGGGGGACGCAACACCTTC	CASSQVPGGRNTF
TRBV9	TRBJ1-2	-	TRBD1	TGTGCCAGCAGCGTGTCCGGGACAGCTATTAACTATGGCTACACCTTC	CASSVSGTAINYGYTF
TRBV5-6	TRBJ2-1	-	TRBD2	TGTGCCAGCAGCTTTGTTACTAGCGGGGGCAATGAGCAGTTCTTC	CASSFVTSGGNEQFF
TRBV6-5	TRBJ2-7	-	TRBD1	TGTGCCAGCTTCCGGGGACAGAACTACGAGCAGTACTTC	CASFRGQNYEQYF
TRBV6-2/TRBV6-3	TRBJ2-2	-	-	TGTGCCAGCAGTTACTCGACTACGAACACCGGGGAGCTGTTTTTT	CASSYSTTNTGELFF
TRBV19	TRBJ2-1	-	TRBD2	TGTGCCAGTAGTATAGGCGGGAGAGATGGGAATGAGCAGTTCTTC	CASSIGGRDGNEQFF
TRBV5-1	TRBJ2-3	-	TRBD1	TGCGCCAGCAGCTGGGTGGGACAGAGCACAGATACGCAGTATTTT	CASSWVGQSTDTQYF
TRBV19	TRBJ2-7	few	-	TGTGCCAGTAGCCGAAGTCCGGAGGTTGGCGAGCAGTACTTC	CASSRSPEVGEQYF
TRBV5-1	TRBJ2-5	-	TRBD2	TGCGCCAGCAGCTCCCACCACCTAACGGGACTAGAAGAGACCCAGTACTTC	CASSSHHLTGLEETQYF
TRBV29-1	TRBJ1-2	once	TRBD1	TGCAGCGTTGGACAGGGGCAGGACTATGGCTACACCTTC	CSVGQGQDYGYTF
TRBV6-2/TRBV6-3	TRBJ2-6	-	-	TGTGCCAGCAGTTACGGGGCAGGGGTAATCGTTTCTGGGGCCAACGTCCTGACTTTC	CASSYGAGVIVSGANVLTF
TRBV19	TRBJ1-2	-	TRBD1	TGTGCCAGTAGTGACAGGGGAAGGAGTAACTATGGCTACACCTTC	CASSDRGRSNYGYTF
TRBV24-1	TRBJ2-2	-	-	TGTGCCACCAGTGGGTCTAGCGCGTACACCGGGGAGCTGTTTTTT	CATSGSSAYTGELFF
TRBV18	TRBJ1-4	-	-	TGTGCCAGCTCACCCGGACATTTGGAAAAACTGTTTTTT	CASSPGHLEKLFF
TRBV21-1	TRBJ2-5	-	-	TGTGCCAGCTATCCGGCCAGGGAACGGGAGACCCAGTACTTC	CASYPARERETQYF
TRBV18	TRBJ1-1	-	-	TGTGCCAGCTCACCACTCGGGGGTATCCCTGAAGCTTTCTTT	CASSPLGGIPEAFF
TRBV9	TRBJ2-6	-	TRBD1	TGTGCCAGCAGCCCGACAGGGTCTGGGGCCAACGTCCTGACTTTC	CASSPTGSGANVLTF
TRBV6-5	TRBJ1-2	-	TRBD1	TGTGCCAGCAGTTACTCGAGACAGGGGGATGGCTACACCTTC	CASSYSRQGDGYTF
TRBV5-1	TRBJ1-2	-	-	TGCGCCAGCAGCTCGCAAGGTGGGCAGGGTAACTATGGCTACACCTTC	CASSSQGGQGNYGYTF
TRBV29-1	TRBJ1-1	-	TRBD1	TGCAGCGTTGGGCGGACAGGCGGTGACACTGAAGCTTTCTTT	CSVGRTGGDTEAFF